This TCR beta chain is drawn from a study of cytomegalovirus exposure and HLA in healthy donors. Use of 60 Vbeta and 13 Jbeta primers characterized the PCR. Profiling relied on immunoSEQ multiplex PCR, and the TCRdb table lists in-frame clones only, not all of them. The sample consists of about 170,000 clones, approximately 80% of them appearing once. Germline V gives CDR1 SGDLS, CDR2 YYNGEE. The CDR3 runs to 15 residues. The V gene end was trimmed by 4 bases and the J gene end by 3 bases; junction bases not matched to a gene: 6. The gene calls are TRBV9 and TRBJ2-2; 7 bases line up with TRBD1. This TCR derives from a woman between 18 and 29 years old in good health and CMV-seropositive. Source material: PBMCs. In DNA, the CDR3 is TGTGCCAGCAGCCTGACAGGGTTGCACACCGGGGAGCTGTTTTTT. Amino acids: CASSLTGLHTGELFF.